This T cell receptor beta chain was identified during a study of blood T cell repertoires in COVID-19. Seattle enrolled patients during active infection and tracked them longitudinally. Original handling: Reference gene primer amplification in the assay estimated nucleated cell counts. TCRdb's table, derived via immunoSEQ multiplex PCR, lists solely in-frame clones and lacks some. D and trimming were read from the DNA, whereas the V and J calls and clone size are those reported in that table. The profile shows 220,000 or so clones, more than 75% of them singletons. V shed 4 bases and J 6 bases; nucleotides not matched to a gene: 3. Looked up from germline, CDR1 is KGHDR and CDR2 is SFDVKD. This CDR3 is 14 amino acids long.

Source material: peripheral blood. The J gene is TRBJ1-1, the V gene TRBV24-1, with TRBD1 identical over 11 bases. This sequence was found in a woman at least 80 years old with COVID-19, enrolled during active disease. The CDR3 DNA reads TGTGCCACCAGTGACCCGGGACAGGGGGCTGAAGCTTTCTTT. It codes for CATSDPGQGAEAFF.